The rows below give T cell receptor beta chains drawn from one sample of a study of blood T cell repertoires in COVID-19. TCRdb's table, derived via immunoSEQ multiplex PCR, lists solely in-frame clones and lacks some. The table records about 170,000 clones, around 87% of them present only once. Sequencing input: peripheral blood. These receptor sequences come from an elderly woman with COVID-19, enrolled during active disease. The CDR3 runs from the conserved cysteine through the conserved F or W. The D gene is left open where the match is weak. A clone size is listed for some rows: how often the clone was seen (once, few, many), or a class if it is expanded.

V gene: TRBV12-3/TRBV12-4; clone size: -; D gene: -; J gene: TRBJ2-7; CDR3 DNA: TGTGCCAGCAGAAACCTAGCTTACGAGCAGTACTTC; CDR3 protein: CASRNLAYEQYF
V gene: TRBV7-2; clone size: once; D gene: TRBD1; J gene: TRBJ1-5; CDR3 DNA: TGTGCCAGCAGCCCTGGACAGGGTGGATATCAGCCCCAGCATTTT; CDR3 protein: CASSPGQGGYQPQHF
V gene: TRBV5-4; clone size: -; D gene: TRBD2; J gene: TRBJ2-2; CDR3 DNA: TGTGCCAGCAGCCGTATAGCGGGATCGAACACCGGGGAGCTGTTTTTT; CDR3 protein: CASSRIAGSNTGELFF
V gene: TRBV19; clone size: -; D gene: -; J gene: TRBJ2-1; CDR3 DNA: TGTGCCAGTAGAAGAGGCTTAACCCAATACAATGAGCAGTTCTTC; CDR3 protein: CASRRGLTQYNEQFF
V gene: TRBV7-2; clone size: once; D gene: TRBD1; J gene: TRBJ2-1; CDR3 DNA: TGTGCCAGCAGCTTGGGGGCTGGGACAGGGATCTACAATGAGCAGTTCTTC; CDR3 protein: CASSLGAGTGIYNEQFF
V gene: TRBV19; clone size: -; D gene: TRBD2; J gene: TRBJ2-1; CDR3 DNA: TGTGCCAGTAGTCGCGGACTAGACCCTGTCAATGAGCAGTTCTTC; CDR3 protein: CASSRGLDPVNEQFF
V gene: TRBV5-5; clone size: -; D gene: TRBD1; J gene: TRBJ1-5; CDR3 DNA: TGTGCCAGCAGCTGGGGGACAGGGATAAATCAGCCCCAGCATTTT; CDR3 protein: CASSWGTGINQPQHF
V gene: TRBV5-6; clone size: -; D gene: -; J gene: TRBJ2-2; CDR3 DNA: TGTGCCAGCAGCTTGGAGGTGGGCGGGGCAGGATACGGCGGGGAGCTGTTTTTT; CDR3 protein: CASSLEVGGAGYGGELFF
V gene: TRBV25-1; clone size: -; D gene: -; J gene: TRBJ1-1; CDR3 DNA: TGTGCCAGCAGCAAGGAGGCCCCGGAAAACACTGAAGCTTTCTTT; CDR3 protein: CASSKEAPENTEAFF
V gene: TRBV6-5; clone size: -; D gene: TRBD1; J gene: TRBJ1-4; CDR3 DNA: TGTGCCAGCAGTTACGGGACAGGGGGCTATGAAAAACTGTTTTTT; CDR3 protein: CASSYGTGGYEKLFF
V gene: TRBV5-1; clone size: -; D gene: TRBD1; J gene: TRBJ2-7; CDR3 DNA: TGCGCCAGCAGCTTGATCGGACAGGGCGGAGTCTTC; CDR3 protein: CASSLIGQGGVF
V gene: TRBV29-1; clone size: -; D gene: -; J gene: TRBJ1-1; CDR3 DNA: TGCAGCGGAGGAACAGGGAACACTGAAGCTTTCTTT; CDR3 protein: CSGGTGNTEAFF
V gene: TRBV6-4; clone size: -; D gene: -; J gene: TRBJ1-1; CDR3 DNA: TGTGCCAGCAGTAAAGAGGAGTACACTGAAGCTTTCTTT; CDR3 protein: CASSKEEYTEAFF
V gene: TRBV3-1/TRBV3-2; clone size: -; D gene: -; J gene: TRBJ2-2; CDR3 DNA: TGTGCCAGCAGCCAGGCCAGGAACACCGGGGAGCTGTTTTTT; CDR3 protein: CASSQARNTGELFF
V gene: TRBV18; clone size: once; D gene: TRBD1; J gene: TRBJ1-1; CDR3 DNA: TGTGCCAGCTCACCGCAAACAGGGGCGAACACTGAAGCTTTCTTT; CDR3 protein: CASSPQTGANTEAFF
V gene: TRBV19; clone size: once; D gene: -; J gene: TRBJ1-5; CDR3 DNA: TGTGCCAGTAGTACGGGGAAATTAGGCAATCAGCCCCAGCATTTT; CDR3 protein: CASSTGKLGNQPQHF